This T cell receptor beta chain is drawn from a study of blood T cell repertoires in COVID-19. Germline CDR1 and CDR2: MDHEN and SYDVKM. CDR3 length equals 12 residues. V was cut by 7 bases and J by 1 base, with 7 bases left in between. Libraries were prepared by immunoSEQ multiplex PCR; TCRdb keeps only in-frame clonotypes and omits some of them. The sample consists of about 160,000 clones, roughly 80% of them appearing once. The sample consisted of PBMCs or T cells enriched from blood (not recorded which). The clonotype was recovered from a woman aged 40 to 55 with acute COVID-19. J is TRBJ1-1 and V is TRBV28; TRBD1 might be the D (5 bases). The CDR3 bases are TGTGCCAGCAAGGACACGAACACTGAAGCTTTCTTT. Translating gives CASKDTNTEAFF.